This TCR beta chain was captured in a study of T cell repertoires in cytomegalovirus infection. Across the study: Both a matching HLA type and CMV infection were indicated by public TCR beta signatures.

The germline gives CDR1 WSHSY, CDR2 SAAADI. The CDR3 is made up of 15 amino acids. The V end was cut by 6 bases, the J end by 0 bases, with 14 bases between. TCRdb re-called the reads through MiXCR, storing one row per CDR3 protein. The sample lists roughly 500,000 distinct CDR3 sequences, 30% to 40% seen once, with roughly 17% in the top ten. This clonotype was picked up a small number of times. Its antigen remains unknown. This clonotype was sampled from a human donor in good health (CMV status not recorded). Some clones in this sample may be carry-over from other donors' samples. Here the sequenced sample was cultured PBMCs, taken from culture after CMV antigen stimulation. This chain joins TRBV10-2 and TRBJ1-1, with a tentative D call TRBD1 (6 bases). The CDR3 region is CASRSTGAMNTEAFF. CDR3 DNA: TGCGCCAGCAGATCGACAGGCGCCATGAACACTGAAGCTTTCTTT.